This record looks at one T cell receptor (beta chain) sequence and its context. This clonotype showed up just a few times. There is no known antigen for this receptor. One base away there is no much larger clone; base qualities are not given. The method behind the library was RT-PCR. Sequenced on a NextSeq 550. TCRdb reprocessing: public reads trimmed at Q25 with fastp, clones called with MiXCR, in-frame beta chains kept. Each CDR3 protein gets just one entry, which takes the most common genes and DNA from the rows behind it. The sample table contains about 960,000 distinct CDR3 sequences; only one count was recorded for about a sixth of them. The top ten clones comprise approximately 5.9% of the sample. From V the trimming removes 3 bases and from J it removes 5 bases, while the gene matches leave 5 bases of the junction unaccounted for. The CDR3 holds 16 amino acids from the cysteine to the phenylalanine. The only DNA kept is the CDR3, 48 bases in frame from the first base. From a lookup of the germline V gene, CDR1 and CDR2 are KGHSH and LQKENI.

This entry comes from a study of patients and donors after allogeneic stem cell transplantation (dated by TCRdb to the early 2020s). In this chain, TRBV18 is recombined with TRBJ2-2; TRBD1 aligns with 11 central bases. The sequence was obtained from a human donor who was either an allogeneic HSCT recipient or a stem cell or donor lymphocyte infusion donor (not recorded which). It is not recorded whose cells these are; they may come from a transplant donor. The sample comprised blood, either unsorted or a sorted T cell fraction (not recorded which). The DNA reads as follows: TGTGCCAGCTCACCCCGGACAGGGGGCCGAACCGGGGAGCTGTTTTTT. It encodes CASSPRTGGRTGELFF.